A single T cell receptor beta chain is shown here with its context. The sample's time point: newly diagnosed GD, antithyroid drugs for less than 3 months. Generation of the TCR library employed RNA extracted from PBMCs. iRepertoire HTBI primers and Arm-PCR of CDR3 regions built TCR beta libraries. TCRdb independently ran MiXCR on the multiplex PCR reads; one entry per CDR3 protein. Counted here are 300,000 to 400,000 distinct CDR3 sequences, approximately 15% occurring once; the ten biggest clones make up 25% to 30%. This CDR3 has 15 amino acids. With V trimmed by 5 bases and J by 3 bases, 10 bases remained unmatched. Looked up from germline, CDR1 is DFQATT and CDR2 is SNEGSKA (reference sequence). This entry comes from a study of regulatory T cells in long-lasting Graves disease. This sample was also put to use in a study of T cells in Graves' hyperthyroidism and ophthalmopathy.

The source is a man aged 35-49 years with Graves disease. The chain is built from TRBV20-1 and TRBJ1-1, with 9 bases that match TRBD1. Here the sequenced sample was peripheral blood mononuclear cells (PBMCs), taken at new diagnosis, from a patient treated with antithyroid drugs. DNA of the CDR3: TGCAGTGCTCCAGATGGGACAGGGTTTGACACTGAAGCTTTCTTT. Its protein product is CSAPDGTGFDTEAFF.